The 23 T cell receptor beta chains reported below all come from one sample, sequenced in a study of identical twins. One entry per CDR3 protein, called by TCRdb with MiXCR from the 5' RACE reads. The data show around 680,000 distinct CDR3 sequences, under 9% seen once. These data are also associated with another study on yellow fever vaccine responses in identical twins.

The sequenced sample consisted of PBMCs. The source of these receptors is a woman under 30 in good health.

This clonotype was observed a few times. This chain links TRBV11-2 with TRBJ1-2; 8 bases are a match to TRBD1. Unmatched junction bases numbered 6, after V lost 4 bases and J lost 5 bases. The V gene's germline CDR1 is SGHAT and CDR2 FQNNGV. The CDR3 runs to 14 residues. The CDR3: CASSSRTGFYGYTF. For the CDR3, the DNA is TGTGCCAGCAGCTCCCGGACAGGGTTTTATGGCTACACCTTC.

This clonotype was seen ten or more times. This chain joins TRBV6-6 and TRBJ1-6; D might be TRBD1 (5 bases). The CDR3 runs 13 residues. Trimming pared 0 bases from V and 8 bases from J, leaving 5 bases between. Germline V gene lookup returns CDR1 MNHNY and CDR2 SVGAGI (reference sequence). In nucleotides, the CDR3 is TGTGCCAGCAGTTACTCAGGGGATTCACCCCTCCACTTT. Its protein product is CASSYSGDSPLHF.

The chain recombines TRBV20-1 with TRBJ2-7; a weak D match, TRBD2 (6 bases). The CDR3 covers 13 residues. Germline V gene data show CDR1 as DFQATT and CDR2 as SNEGSKA (reference sequence). V dropped 4 bases and J dropped 4 bases, with 14 bases sitting between them. CDR3 sequence (DNA): TGCAGTGCTACAGGAGGGATGGGATACGAGCAGTACTTC. Translating gives CSATGGMGYEQYF.

This rearrangement joins TRBV5-5 to TRBJ1-4; 7 bases agree with TRBD1. This CDR3 is built from 16 residues. Trimming at V came to 3 bases and at J to 2 bases, leaving 7 bases not matched to a gene. Per germline, CDR1 SGHKS and CDR2 YYEKEE (reference sequence). CDR3 amino acids: CASSSYPGQTNEKLFF. In DNA, the CDR3 is TGTGCCAGCAGCTCATACCCGGGACAGACTAATGAAAAACTGTTTTTT.

This clonotype has just a few counts. The chain carries TRBV30 and TRBJ2-3; TRBD1 matches 7 bases. CDR1 and CDR2 (germline): GTSNPN, SVGIG (reference sequence). This CDR3 spans 14 amino acids. In DNA, the CDR3 is TGTGCATACGGTGAGGGGGCAGGGACAGATACGCAGTATTTT. The encoded protein is CAYGEGAGTDTQYF. Variable domain in full (rest from reference TRBV30 and TRBJ2-3): SQTIHQWPATLVQPVGSPLSLECTVEGTSNPNLYWYRQAAGRGLQLLFYSVGIGQISSEVPQNLSASRPQDRQFILSSKKLLLSDSGFYLCAYGEGAGTDTQYFGPGTRLTVL.

This chain links TRBV11-2 with TRBJ2-1, with a tentative D call TRBD2 (7 bases). The germline gives CDR1 SGHAT, CDR2 FQNNGV. V lost 5 bases, J lost 9 bases, and 23 bases lay in between. There are 16 residues in the CDR3. The chain's CDR3 is CASSPRGGGAAGEQFF. The CDR3 DNA reads TGTGCCAGCAGCCCCAGGGGTGGGGGGGCCGCTGGTGAGCAGTTCTTC.

This clonotype was found a few times. The chain couples TRBV20-1 to TRBJ2-7; 7 bases are a match to TRBD1. The CDR3 consists of 12 residues. The trim removed 5 bases at V and 5 bases at J, leaving 6 bases unmatched. Germline CDR1 reads DFQATT; CDR2 reads SNEGSKA (reference sequence). CDR3 sequence reads: CSAEQGIDEQYF. The CDR3 DNA is TGCAGTGCTGAACAGGGGATTGACGAGCAGTACTTC.

This clonotype was seen repeatedly, ten times or more. The chain is built from TRBV7-2 and TRBJ2-5; D gene ambiguous. This CDR3 contains 11 residues. V lost 5 bases and J lost 1, with 2 bases in between. Germline loops: CDR1 SGHTA, CDR2 FQGNSA. CDR3 loop: CASSIQETQYF. The DNA of the CDR3 is TGTGCCAGCAGCATCCAAGAGACCCAGTACTTC.

This clonotype was seen a few times. The V call is TRBV27, the J call TRBJ1-5; the D is unclear. The V gene's germline CDR1 is MNHEY and CDR2 SMNVEV (reference sequence). Deletions cut 7 bases from V and 1 base from J, with 11 bases between. This CDR3 has 14 residues. CDR3 in amino acids: CASTSRGSNQPQHF. The CDR3 region has the DNA TGTGCCAGCACTTCCCGAGGGAGCAATCAGCCCCAGCATTTT.

This sequence joins TRBV20-1 and TRBJ2-1; 8 bases are shared with TRBD2. V shed 3 bases and J 0 bases; nucleotides not matched to a gene: 4. The CDR3 is 15 residues long. Germline V gene data show CDR1 as DFQATT and CDR2 as SNEGSKA (reference sequence). The chain's CDR3 is CSASPLAGSYNEQFF. As DNA, the CDR3 is TGCAGTGCTAGTCCTCTAGCGGGCTCCTACAATGAGCAGTTCTTC.

This clonotype was counted at least ten times. The chain has TRBV7-2 and TRBJ2-1; tentatively, D is TRBD1 (6 bases). The CDR3 contains 15 residues. With 5 bases removed from V and 6 bases from J, the gap between germline ends came to 17 bases. Germline V lookup: CDR1 SGHTA, CDR2 FQGNSA. CDR3 DNA: TGTGCCAGCAGCGCGGCTCCCGGGACACTCAATGAGCAGTTCTTC. Its protein product is CASSAAPGTLNEQFF.

The sample holds many counts of this clonotype. The chain uses TRBV24-1 and TRBJ1-2; the D is unclear. Germline CDR1 KGHDR, CDR2 SFDVKD. CDR3 size: 12 residues. V was cut by 3 bases and J by 6 bases, with 7 bases left in between. This CDR3 is CATSDRTDGYTF. For the CDR3, the DNA is TGTGCCACCAGTGATCGGACGGATGGCTACACCTTC.

This clonotype has at least ten counts. The chain combines TRBV10-3 with TRBJ2-1; D is perhaps TRBD2 (6 bases). The germline V and J ends were trimmed by 7 bases and 2 bases, with 15 bases remaining between them. The CDR3 runs to 15 residues. Germline V gene data show CDR1 as ENHRY and CDR2 as SYGVKD. The chain's CDR3 is CAITEGQGAYNEQFF. Here the CDR3 DNA reads TGTGCCATCACGGAGGGTCAGGGAGCCTACAATGAGCAGTTCTTC.

There are a few counts of this clonotype. The chain employs TRBV20-1 and TRBJ2-7; D possibly matches TRBD1 or TRBD2 (5 bases each). This CDR3 is built from 13 residues. Between the trimmed V and J ends, which lost 3 bases and 3 bases, there was a span of 12 bases. Germline V gives CDR1 DFQATT, CDR2 SNEGSKA (reference sequence). This CDR3 reads CSASPGGSYEQYF. As DNA, the CDR3 is TGCAGTGCTAGCCCTGGGGGTAGCTACGAGCAGTACTTC.

The V and J genes are TRBV14 and TRBJ2-3, with D possibly matching TRBD1 (6 bases). The CDR3 is 16 residues long. V lost 0 bases and J 2 bases, leaving 12 bases between the germline ends. CDR1 is SGHDN and CDR2 is FVKESK in the germline V gene. This CDR3 is CASSQDYQGYTDTQYF. In DNA, the CDR3 is TGTGCCAGCAGCCAAGATTACCAGGGGTACACAGATACGCAGTATTTT.

The chain is built from TRBV5-1 and TRBJ2-3, with a weak D call TRBD2 (5 bases). This CDR3 contains 11 residues. The germline V gene encodes CDR1 SGHRS and CDR2 YFSETQ. Trimming stripped 7 bases from V and 7 bases from J, with 10 bases between. DNA for the CDR3: TGCGCCAGCTCCGAGCGGAATACGCAGTATTTT. This translates into CASSERNTQYF.

The table lists this clonotype with a few counts. The chain has TRBV5-8 and TRBJ1-5, with D uncertain. The CDR3 sequence is 14 residues long. The V end lost 4 bases, the J end lost 0 bases, and 8 bases lay between the germline ends. The germline gives CDR1 SGHTS, CDR2 YDEGEE. The CDR3 DNA sequence: TGTGCCAGCAGCCCGGTTATTAGCAATCAGCCCCAGCATTTT. Its translation: CASSPVISNQPQHF.

A few counts support this clonotype. The chain employs TRBV6-1 and TRBJ1-4; TRBD1 agrees at 7 bases. The germline V gene encodes CDR1 MNHNS and CDR2 SASEGT. This CDR3 region has 17 residues. J gave up 0 bases and V 2 bases, and 6 bases lay outside the gene matches. This CDR3 is CASSERAGGTTNEKLFF. DNA of the CDR3: TGTGCCAGCAGTGAACGGGCAGGGGGTACAACTAATGAAAAACTGTTTTTT.

This clonotype occurred many times. The chain combines TRBV20-1 with TRBJ2-7; 7 bases align to TRBD2. V lost 5 bases and J lost 0; bases outside the gene matches: 10. The CDR3 is 15 amino acids. Germline-derived CDR1 and CDR2 are DFQATT and SNEGSKA (reference sequence). CDR3 in DNA: TGCAGTGCTCACGTGGCTAGCGGATACTCCTACGAGCAGTACTTC. Encoded protein: CSAHVASGYSYEQYF.

This clonotype was detected only a few times. J is TRBJ2-7 and V is TRBV11-2, with 8 bases fitting TRBD1. This CDR3 comprises 15 residues. Germline CDR1 reads SGHAT; CDR2 reads FQNNGV. V was pared by 3 bases and J by 2 bases, with 6 bases of the junction left unmatched. CDR3 nucleotide sequence: TGTGCCAGCAGCTTCGGGACAGGTATCACCTACGAGCAGTACTTC. It translates to CASSFGTGITYEQYF.

This clonotype came up a few times. V is TRBV24-1 and J is TRBJ2-1; TRBD2 matches 8 bases. This CDR3 comprises 13 residues. Per the germline V gene, CDR1 is KGHDR and CDR2 is SFDVKD. V trimming: 1 base; J trimming: 12 bases; junction bases outside the gene matches: 4. The CDR3 DNA reads TGTGCCACCAGTGATTTAGCGGGAGAAGGGCAGTTCTTC. Its translation is CATSDLAGEGQFF.

This clonotype was observed at least ten times. The genes are TRBV10-2 and TRBJ2-7; D is ambiguous. This CDR3 spans 15 amino acids. Trimming removed 1 base from V and 0 bases from J, with 10 bases in between. The germline gives CDR1 WSHSY, CDR2 SAAADI. This chain's CDR3 is CASSELRPSSYEQYF. CDR3 DNA: TGCGCCAGCAGTGAGTTGCGGCCGAGCTCCTACGAGCAGTACTTC.

This clonotype was detected a few times. J is TRBJ1-5 and V is TRBV12-3 or TRBV12-4; 9 bases line up with TRBD1. This CDR3 is built from 15 residues. After removal of 4 bases from V and 5 bases from J, the junction contained 6 bases not matched to a gene. This CDR3 is CASSSRDRVYQPQHF. As DNA, the CDR3 is TGTGCCAGCAGTTCCCGGGACAGGGTCTATCAGCCCCAGCATTTT.